This T cell receptor (beta chain) was sequenced in a study of early T cells in non-severe SARS-CoV-2 infection. Study in general: RNA in bulk from unsorted whole blood was sequenced, and chains were unpaired.

This clonotype was detected a few times. The germline V gene has CDR1 SGHTA and CDR2 FQGNSA. The CDR3 is made up of 17 amino acids. The ends lost 2 bases at V and 3 bases at J; junction bases unmatched: 12. The TCR library protocol attached unique molecular identifiers to the individual cDNA molecules. TCRdb called the 5' RACE reads again in MiXCR, with one record for every CDR3 protein. The sample lists 55,000 to 65,000 distinct CDR3 sequences; 8.5% to 10% were seen once. The sequenced sample consisted of whole blood. The chain carries TRBV7-2 and TRBJ2-5; 7 positions agree with TRBD2. The TCR sequence derives from an adult who was a healthcare worker with PCR-confirmed SARS-CoV-2 infection or an uninfected control (not recorded which). CDR3 coding DNA: TGTGCCAGCAGCTTACCAACGGGAGGCAGACTCAAAGAGACCCAGTACTTC. Translating it yields CASSLPTGGRLKETQYF.